This TCR beta chain was obtained from a study of blood T cell repertoires in COVID-19. Method: immunoSEQ multiplex PCR; TCRdb's copy keeps in-frame clones and lacks some. The sample carries some 58,000 clones, just over 85% recorded once. The CDR3 is 14 residues long. The V end was cut by 8 bases, the J end by 2 bases, with 15 bases between. Looked up from germline, CDR1 is KGHSH and CDR2 is LQKENI. The V call is TRBV18, the J call TRBJ2-5; D call uncertain. The sample taken for sequencing was peripheral blood. The receptor comes from a man aged 40-49 years with acute or convalescent COVID-19. Here the CDR3 reads CASTSTNPQETQYF. The CDR3 DNA sequence: TGTGCCAGCACGTCGACAAACCCTCAAGAGACCCAGTACTTC.